A single sample gave rise to the 21 T cell receptor beta chains below, sequenced in a study of cytomegalovirus exposure and HLA in healthy donors. The primer mix had 60 Vbeta and 13 Jbeta primers. Using immunoSEQ multiplex PCR, the repertoire was profiled, and TCRdb retains in-frame clones only, with some absent. The sample shows about 170,000 clones, around four fifths of them seen only once. Sequencing was carried out using PBMCs. The source of these receptors is a woman in her late teens or twenties in good health and CMV-seronegative.

The genes are TRBV10-2 and TRBJ2-1; 11 nucleotides align to TRBD2. The CDR3 length is 14 residues. Per germline, CDR1 WSHSY and CDR2 SAAADI. Trimming removed 6 bases from V and 5 bases from J; junction bases left unmatched: 3. CDR3 loop: CASRLAGVNNEQFF. DNA for the CDR3: TGCGCCAGCAGACTAGCGGGAGTAAACAATGAGCAGTTCTTC.

This chain links TRBV7-8 with TRBJ1-1; D unresolved. V was trimmed by 6 bases and J by 0 bases, leaving 14 bases between them. Germline loops: CDR1 SGHVS, CDR2 FQNEAQ. This CDR3 has 15 amino acids. CDR3: CASRPGRRLNTEAFF. The CDR3 DNA reads TGTGCCAGCAGACCCGGAAGGAGACTGAACACTGAAGCTTTCTTT. The whole variable domain, remainder taken from reference TRBV7-8 and TRBJ1-1, is GAGVSQSPRYKVAKRGQDVALRCDPISGHVSLFWYQQALGQGPEFLTYFQNEAQLDKSGLPSDRFFAERPEGSVSTLKIQRTQQEDSAVYLCASRPGRRLNTEAFFGQGTRLTVV.

The CDR3 DNA is TGTGCCAGCAGTGACCAAACAGGGGGCTCTGGCTACACCTTC. Translating gives CASSDQTGGSGYTF. V usage is TRBV6-4 and J usage is TRBJ1-2; 9 positions agree with TRBD1. V lost 2 bases and J lost 7; bases outside the gene matches: 5. CDR3 size: 14 residues. The germline gives CDR1 MRHNA, CDR2 SNTAGT.

The chain is built from TRBV19 and TRBJ1-5; D ambiguous. V lost 5 bases, J lost 0 bases, and 5 bases lay in between. The CDR3 covers 13 residues. Germline V gene lookup returns CDR1 LNHDA and CDR2 SQIVND (reference sequence). DNA of the CDR3: TGTGCCAGTAGTCCCCATAGCAATCAGCCCCAGCATTTT. This codes for CASSPHSNQPQHF.

This clone was picked up one time. The J gene is TRBJ2-2, the V gene TRBV30; 10 bases agree with TRBD1. This CDR3 is built from 15 residues. V gave up 2 bases and J gave up 5 bases; unmatched junction bases: 5. Germline assignment: CDR1 GTSNPN and CDR2 SVGIG (reference sequence). As DNA, the CDR3 is TGTGCCTGGAGTAGGACAGGGGGGGAGACCGGGGAGCTGTTTTTT. Its translation: CAWSRTGGETGELFF.

The chain combines TRBV4-1 with TRBJ2-5; a weak D match, TRBD1 (5 bases). The J call may be faulty, since TRBJ2-7 better matches the DNA end. In germline, CDR1 is MGHRA, CDR2 YSYEKL. The CDR3 has 13 amino acids. This CDR3 is CASSHMGPYEQYF. The CDR3 region has the DNA TGCGCCAGCAGCCACATGGGGCCTTACGAGCAGTACTTC.

The chain recombines TRBV29-1 with TRBJ2-1; 9 bases are shared with TRBD2. Germline V CDR1 and CDR2: SQVTM, ANQGSEA. The CDR3 contains 14 residues. The V gene end was trimmed by 6 bases and the J gene end by 2 bases; junction bases not matched to a gene: 5. This CDR3 is CSVSSGRPYNEQFF. CDR3 bases: TGCAGCGTAAGTAGCGGGAGACCCTACAATGAGCAGTTCTTC.

The V gene is TRBV7-2, the J gene TRBJ1-2; 9 bases are a match to TRBD1. Germline CDR1 reads SGHTA; CDR2 reads FQGNSA. V lost 5 bases and J lost 5; bases outside the gene matches: 6. This CDR3 region has 14 residues. The CDR3 region is CASSPPGQGYGYTF. CDR3 nucleotide sequence: TGTGCCAGCAGCCCCCCCGGACAGGGGTATGGCTACACCTTC. Drawing the rest from reference TRBV7-2 and TRBJ1-2, the complete variable domain is GAGVSQSPSNKVTEKGKDVELRCDPISGHTALYWYRQSLGQGLEFLIYFQGNSAPDKSGLPSDRFSAERTGGSVSTLTIQRTQQEDSAVYLCASSPPGQGYGYTFGSGTRLTVV.

The chain combines TRBV18 with TRBJ2-7, with a possible D match to TRBD2 (5 bases). The V gene lost 3 bases and the J gene lost 0 bases, with 9 bases spanning the gap. Germline CDR1 KGHSH, CDR2 LQKENI. This CDR3 region has 14 residues. The CDR3 DNA is TGTGCCAGCTCACCCCGGGAAAGCTCCTACGAGCAGTACTTC. It translates to CASSPRESSYEQYF.

Notes on this clone: Its ends do not fully match the called genes, so a read error is possible. The chain combines TRBV7-9 with TRBJ2-5, with a possible D match to TRBD1 (5 bases). CDR3 size: 12 residues. Germline V gene lookup returns CDR1 SEHNR and CDR2 FQNEAQ (reference sequence). The DNA for the CDR3 is TGTTCCAGCAGCTTAGGAAGGGGGACCCAGTACTTC. Translation gives CSSSLGRGTQYF.

This clone has more than one count but fewer than ten. The CDR3 loop reads CASSLEGHFNTEAFF. CDR3 coding DNA: TGTGCCAGCAGCTTGGAGGGACACTTCAACACTGAAGCTTTCTTT. The rearrangement uses TRBV5-5 and TRBJ1-1; a possible D gene is TRBD1 (6 bases). The germline V gene encodes CDR1 SGHKS and CDR2 YYEKEE (reference sequence). Trimming removed 0 bases at V and 2 bases at J, with 11 bases between. This CDR3 is 15 amino acids long.

V usage is TRBV5-1 and J usage is TRBJ2-7; TRBD2 agrees at 8 bases. Per the germline V gene, CDR1 is SGHRS and CDR2 is YFSETQ. The CDR3 extends over 16 amino acids. With 4 bases clipped from V and 4 bases from J, the junction kept 13 bases outside the gene matches. This chain's CDR3 is CASSPRVVSSGYEQYF. The CDR3 coding sequence is TGCGCCAGCAGCCCCCGAGTTGTGTCTAGCGGGTACGAGCAGTACTTC.

This clone showed up just a few times. The chain employs TRBV2 and TRBJ2-5; D gene unclear. CDR1 is SNHLY and CDR2 is FYNNEI in the germline V gene. This CDR3 has 12 residues. V was trimmed by 6 bases and J by 8 bases, leaving 13 bases between them. In DNA form, the CDR3 reads TGTGCCAGCAGCACCATAGAGGCAACCCAGTACTTC. It translates to CASSTIEATQYF.

This chain connects TRBV29-1 to TRBJ2-7; the match to TRBD2 covers 7 bases. The ends lost 3 bases at V and 6 bases at J; junction bases unmatched: 11. This CDR3 has 14 amino acids. From germline, CDR1 is SQVTM and CDR2 ANQGSEA. The CDR3 spells CSVEAAFPGGEQYF. The CDR3 DNA reads as TGCAGCGTTGAGGCTGCCTTCCCGGGAGGCGAGCAGTACTTC.

The genes are TRBV2 and TRBJ1-2, with 7 positions matching TRBD1. In germline, CDR1 is SNHLY, CDR2 FYNNEI. V gave up 4 bases and J gave up 5 bases; unmatched junction bases: 13. The CDR3 contains 16 residues. CDR3 in amino acids: CASSGSFVGGAYGYTF. The CDR3 DNA sequence: TGTGCCAGCAGTGGTTCCTTCGTAGGGGGCGCTTATGGCTACACCTTC.

This clone is classed as medium-sized. The gene calls are TRBV5-1 and TRBJ2-7; D gene ambiguous. The germline V gene encodes CDR1 SGHRS and CDR2 YFSETQ. V lost 0 bases and J 3 bases, leaving 10 bases between the germline ends. The CDR3 has 14 residues. The CDR3 DNA reads as TGCGCCAGCAGCTTGGGTTGGTACGGCTACGAGCAGTACTTC. This codes for CASSLGWYGYEQYF.

V gene TRBV5-6 combines with J gene TRBJ2-5; D not resolved. V was clipped by 4 bases and J by 2 bases, with 9 bases between them. CDR3 length: 13 amino acids. Per germline, CDR1 SGHDT and CDR2 YYEEEE. The chain's CDR3 is CASSLRNQETQYF. The CDR3 nucleotides are TGTGCCAGCAGCCTCAGAAATCAAGAGACCCAGTACTTC.

CDR3 coding DNA: TGTGCCAGCAGCCCGCCGGCGGGAGGAACAGATACGCAGTATTTT. Amino acid sequence: CASSPPAGGTDTQYF. The J gene is TRBJ2-3, the V gene TRBV7-9; TRBD2 aligns across 8 bases. Trimming cost V 5 bases and J 3 bases; bases outside gene matches: 7. This CDR3 comprises 15 residues. Germline CDR1 SEHNR, CDR2 FQNEAQ (reference sequence). Drawing the rest from reference TRBV7-9 and TRBJ2-3, the complete variable domain is DTGVSQNPRHKITKRGQNVTFRCDPISEHNRLYWYRQTLGQGPEFLTYFQNEAQLEKSRLLSDRFSAERPKGSFSTLEIQRTEQGDSAMYLCASSPPAGGTDTQYFGPGTRLTVL.

This chain uses TRBV6-1 with TRBJ2-7; 12 nucleotides agree with TRBD2. The J segment lost 1 base and the V segment lost 6 bases, leaving 4 bases of the junction unmatched. There are 15 residues in the CDR3. In germline, CDR1 is MNHNS, CDR2 SASEGT. The CDR3 region is CASSLGLAGSYEQYF. The CDR3 bases are TGTGCCAGCAGCCTCGGACTAGCGGGGTCCTACGAGCAGTACTTC.

The rearrangement links TRBV7-9 to TRBJ2-2; no reliable D call. Germline lookup yields CDR1 SEHNR and CDR2 FQNEAQ (reference sequence). The CDR3 is 12 residues long. V lost 8 bases, J lost 6 bases, and 10 bases lay in between. The chain's CDR3 is CASGARAGELFF. CDR3 bases: TGTGCCAGCGGAGCCCGGGCCGGGGAGCTGTTTTTT.

The chain recombines TRBV5-1 with TRBJ2-7; the match to TRBD2 covers 7 bases. CDR1 and CDR2 (germline): SGHRS, YFSETQ. V was pared by 3 bases and J by 3 bases, with 6 bases of the junction left unmatched. The CDR3 is 14 residues long. CDR3 sequence reads: CASSWGGSHYEQYF. CDR3 sequence (DNA): TGCGCCAGCAGCTGGGGGGGGAGCCACTACGAGCAGTACTTC.